In its sample, the clone carrying this T cell receptor (beta chain) was seen once. The antigen remains undetermined. This sample was taken from a study of lymphopenia after photon versus proton radiotherapy. Study outcomes and limitations: After lymphocyte nadir, photon-treated repertoires showed oligoclonal expansion, especially CD8+ Temra. Proton therapy kept repertoires fairly stable, unlike photons, which gained effector/memory cells. Authors raise, but do not show, better survival with proton therapy.

Produced via immunoSEQ multiplex PCR; TCRdb's table is partial and in-frame only. The repertoire consists of over 40,000 clones, with roughly 90% occurring once and the leading ten covering around 17%. The sequences come from peripheral blood, collected from a patient treated with photon-based radiotherapy. This receptor was taken from a woman between 35 and 50 years old with cholangiocarcinoma.

CDR3 in amino acids: CASSLTGGGQETQYF. The CDR3 region has the DNA TGTGCCAGCAGCTTAACAGGGGGGGGCCAAGAGACCCAGTACTTC. The chain links TRBV5-6 to TRBJ2-5; the D gene is possibly TRBD1 (8 bases). The length of the CDR3 is 15 residues. V dropped 2 bases and J dropped 1 base, with 12 bases sitting between them. The germline gives CDR1 SGHDT, CDR2 YYEEEE.